Listed below are T cell receptor beta chains from one sample, sequenced in a study of T cells in Graves' hyperthyroidism and ophthalmopathy. TCRdb processed the multiplex PCR reads anew with MiXCR; each CDR3 protein has one entry. Altogether 300,000 or so distinct CDR3 sequences are present, approximately 16% being singletons, with the ten largest covering around 35%. Sequencing used blood. These receptors all come from a man under 40 with Graves' hyperthyroidism. The CDR3 runs from the conserved cysteine through the conserved F or W. D genes are given only for firm matches. A row's size may be missing; if present it is once, few, many or a size class.

j_call clone_size d_call cdr3_length v_call cdr3_nt cdr3_aa
TRBJ1-1 many . 15 TRBV2 TGTGCCAGCAGCAGGGGCGCACCCATGAACACTGAAGCTTTCTTT CASSRGAPMNTEAFF
TRBJ2-7 many TRBD1 15 TRBV9 TGTGCCAGCAGCGTAGCGGGACAGGGCACCTACGAGCAGTACTTC CASSVAGQGTYEQYF
TRBJ2-5 few . 17 TRBV18 TGTGCCAGCTCACCTGCCGGACACCCGGCCGGGCAAGAGACCCAGTACTTC CASSPAGHPAGQETQYF
TRBJ2-3 . TRBD1 13 TRBV18 TGTGCCAGCTCACCACAGGACAGGCATACGCAGTATTTT CASSPQDRHTQYF
TRBJ1-2 many . 13 TRBV2 TGTGCCACCTTGACTGGGGCTCTTTCGGGCTACACCTTC CATLTGALSGYTF
TRBJ1-5 . . 16 TRBV7-8 TGTGCCAGCAGCCCTTGGACAGCCCATAGCAATCAGCCCCAGCATTTT CASSPWTAHSNQPQHF
TRBJ2-1 many TRBD2 13 TRBV12-3/TRBV12-4 TGTGCCAGCATAAGCGGGAGGGGGAATGAGCAGTTCTTC CASISGRGNEQFF
TRBJ2-7 many TRBD2 14 TRBV7-2 TGTGCCAGCAGCAAACTAGCGGGAGGGGACGAGCAGTACTTC CASSKLAGGDEQYF
TRBJ2-2 many . 14 TRBV28 TGTGCCAGCAGACCGGGACTTGCAACCGGGGAGCTGTTTTTT CASRPGLATGELFF
TRBJ2-5 . . 12 TRBV29-1 TGCAGCGTTGGTTTAGCGCAAGAGACCCAGTACTTC CSVGLAQETQYF
TRBJ2-5 . . 11 TRBV12-5 TGTGCTAGTGGACTCCAAGAGACCCAGTACTTC CASGLQETQYF
TRBJ2-3 . TRBD2 14 TRBV19 TGTGCCGGAACAGCGGGGGGAGCCACAGATACGCAGTATTTT CAGTAGGATDTQYF
TRBJ2-1 few TRBD2 14 TRBV29-1 TGCAGCGTCGGGACTAGCGGGAGACCGGATGAGCAGTTCTTC CSVGTSGRPDEQFF
TRBJ1-2 . TRBD1 13 TRBV5-5 TGCGCCAGCAGGGGGCCAGGGGACTATGGCTACACCTTC CASRGPGDYGYTF